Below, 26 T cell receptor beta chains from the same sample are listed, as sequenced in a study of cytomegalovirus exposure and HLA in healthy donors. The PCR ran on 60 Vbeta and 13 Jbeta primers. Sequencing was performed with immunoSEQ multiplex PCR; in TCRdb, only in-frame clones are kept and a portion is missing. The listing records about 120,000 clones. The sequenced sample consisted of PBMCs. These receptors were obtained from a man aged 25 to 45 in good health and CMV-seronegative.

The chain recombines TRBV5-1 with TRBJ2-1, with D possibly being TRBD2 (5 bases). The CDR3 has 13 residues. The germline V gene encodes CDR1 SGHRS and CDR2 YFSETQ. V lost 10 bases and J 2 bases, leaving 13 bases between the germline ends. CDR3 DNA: TGCGCCCTACGGGGTGAGGCCTACAATGAGCAGTTCTTC. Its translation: CALRGEAYNEQFF.

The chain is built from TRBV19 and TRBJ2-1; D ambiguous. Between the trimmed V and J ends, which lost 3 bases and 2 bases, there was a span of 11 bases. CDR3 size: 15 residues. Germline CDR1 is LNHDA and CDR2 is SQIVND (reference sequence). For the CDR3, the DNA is TGTGCCAGTAGTATGACCCAGGTTCCCTACAATGAGCAGTTCTTC. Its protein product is CASSMTQVPYNEQFF.

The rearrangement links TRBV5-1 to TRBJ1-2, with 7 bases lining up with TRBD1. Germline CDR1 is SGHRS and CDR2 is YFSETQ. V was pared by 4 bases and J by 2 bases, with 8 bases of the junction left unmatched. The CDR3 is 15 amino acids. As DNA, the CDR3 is TGCGCCAGCAGCCCAATGACGGGACAGAACTATGGCTACACCTTC. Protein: CASSPMTGQNYGYTF. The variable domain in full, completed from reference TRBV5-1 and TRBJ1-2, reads KAGVTQTPRYLIKTRGQQVTLSCSPISGHRSVSWYQQTPGQGLQFLFEYFSETQRNKGNFPGRFSGRQFSNSRSEMNVSTLELGDSALYLCASSPMTGQNYGYTFGSGTRLTVV.

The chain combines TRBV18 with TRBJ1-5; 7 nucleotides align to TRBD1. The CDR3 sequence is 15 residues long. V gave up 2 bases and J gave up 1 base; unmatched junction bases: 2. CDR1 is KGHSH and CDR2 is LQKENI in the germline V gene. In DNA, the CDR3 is TGTGCCAGCTCACCAGAGGGGGCCAGCAATCAGCCCCAGCATTTT. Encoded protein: CASSPEGASNQPQHF.

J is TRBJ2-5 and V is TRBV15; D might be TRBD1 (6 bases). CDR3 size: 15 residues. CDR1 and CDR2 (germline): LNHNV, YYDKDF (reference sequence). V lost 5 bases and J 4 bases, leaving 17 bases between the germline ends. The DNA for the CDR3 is TGTGCCACCAGCGCGCAAAACCGAGGGGGAGAGACCCAGTACTTC. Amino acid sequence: CATSAQNRGGETQYF. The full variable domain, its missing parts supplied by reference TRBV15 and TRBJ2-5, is DAMVIQNPRYQVTQFGKPVTLSCSQTLNHNVMYWYQQKSSQAPKLLFHYYDKDFNNEADTPDNFQSRRPNTSFCFLDIRSPGLGDTAMYLCATSAQNRGGETQYFGPGTRLLVL.

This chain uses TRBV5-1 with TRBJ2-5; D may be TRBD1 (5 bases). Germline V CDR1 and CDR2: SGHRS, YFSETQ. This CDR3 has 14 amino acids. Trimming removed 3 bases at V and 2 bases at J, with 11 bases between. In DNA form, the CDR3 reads TGCGCCAGCAGCTCTACAGGCCGACAAGAGACCCAGTACTTC. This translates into CASSSTGRQETQYF.

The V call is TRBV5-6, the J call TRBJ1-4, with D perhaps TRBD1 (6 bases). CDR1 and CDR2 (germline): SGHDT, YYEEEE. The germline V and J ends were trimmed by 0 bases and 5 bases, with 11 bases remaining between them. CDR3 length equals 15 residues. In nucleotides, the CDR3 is TGTGCCAGCAGCTTGGGGGGACACGGAAATGAAAAACTGTTTTTT. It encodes CASSLGGHGNEKLFF. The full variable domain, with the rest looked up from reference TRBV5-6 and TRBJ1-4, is DAGVTQSPTHLIKTRGQQVTLRCSPKSGHDTVSWYQQALGQGPQFIFQYYEEEERQRGNFPDRFSGHQFPNYSSELNVNALLLGDSALYLCASSLGGHGNEKLFFGSGTQLSVL.

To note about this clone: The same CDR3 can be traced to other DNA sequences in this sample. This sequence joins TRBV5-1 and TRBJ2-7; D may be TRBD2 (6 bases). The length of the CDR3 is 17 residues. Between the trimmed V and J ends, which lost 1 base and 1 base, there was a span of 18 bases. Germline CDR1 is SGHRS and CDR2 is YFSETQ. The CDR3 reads CASSLLGGAAASYEQYF. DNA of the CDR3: TGCGCCAGCAGCTTGTTAGGAGGGGCAGCCGCGTCCTACGAGCAGTACTTC.

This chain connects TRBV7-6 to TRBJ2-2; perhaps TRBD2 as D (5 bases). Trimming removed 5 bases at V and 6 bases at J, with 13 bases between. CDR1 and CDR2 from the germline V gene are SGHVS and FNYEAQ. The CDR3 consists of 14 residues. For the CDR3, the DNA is TGTGCCAGCAGCAGTCTCGGCGGGCCCGGGGAGCTGTTTTTT. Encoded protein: CASSSLGGPGELFF.

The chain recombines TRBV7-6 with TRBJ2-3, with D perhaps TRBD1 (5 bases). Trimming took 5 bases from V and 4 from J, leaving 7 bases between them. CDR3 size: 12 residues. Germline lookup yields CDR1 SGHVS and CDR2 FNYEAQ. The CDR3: CASSGRADTQYF. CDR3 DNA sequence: TGTGCCAGCAGCGGCAGGGCAGATACGCAGTATTTT.

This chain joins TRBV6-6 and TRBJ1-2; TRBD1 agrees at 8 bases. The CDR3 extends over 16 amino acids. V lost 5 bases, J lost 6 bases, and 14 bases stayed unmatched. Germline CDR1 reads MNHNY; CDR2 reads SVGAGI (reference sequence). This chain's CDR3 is CASSPDRTGGQNGYTF. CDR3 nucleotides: TGTGCCAGCAGTCCCGACCGTACAGGGGGACAGAATGGCTACACCTTC.

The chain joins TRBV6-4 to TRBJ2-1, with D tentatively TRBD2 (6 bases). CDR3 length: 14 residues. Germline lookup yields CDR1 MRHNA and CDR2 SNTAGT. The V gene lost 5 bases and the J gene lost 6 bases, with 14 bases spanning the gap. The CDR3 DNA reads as TGTGCCAGCAGTCCCTTCGGAGGGTCCAATGAGCAGTTCTTC. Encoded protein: CASSPFGGSNEQFF.

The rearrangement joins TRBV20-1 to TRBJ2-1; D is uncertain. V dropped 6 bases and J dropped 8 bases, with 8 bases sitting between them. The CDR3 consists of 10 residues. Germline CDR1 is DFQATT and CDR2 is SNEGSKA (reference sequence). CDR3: CSAAEDEQFF. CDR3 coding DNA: TGCAGTGCCGCAGAGGATGAGCAGTTCTTC.

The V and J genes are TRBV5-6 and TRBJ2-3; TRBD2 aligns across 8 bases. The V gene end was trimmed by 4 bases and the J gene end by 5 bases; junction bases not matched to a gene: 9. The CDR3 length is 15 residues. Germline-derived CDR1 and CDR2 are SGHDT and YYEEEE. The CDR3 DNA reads TGTGCCAGCAGCCGGCCGGGACTAGATATAGATACGCAGTATTTT. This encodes CASSRPGLDIDTQYF. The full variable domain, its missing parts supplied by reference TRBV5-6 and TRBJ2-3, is DAGVTQSPTHLIKTRGQQVTLRCSPKSGHDTVSWYQQALGQGPQFIFQYYEEEERQRGNFPDRFSGHQFPNYSSELNVNALLLGDSALYLCASSRPGLDIDTQYFGPGTRLTVL.

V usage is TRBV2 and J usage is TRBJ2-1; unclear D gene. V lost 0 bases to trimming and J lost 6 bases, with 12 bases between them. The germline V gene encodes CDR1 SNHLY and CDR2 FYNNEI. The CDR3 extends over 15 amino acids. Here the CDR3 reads CASSEAAVSANEQFF. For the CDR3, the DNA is TGTGCCAGCAGTGAAGCGGCGGTCTCCGCCAATGAGCAGTTCTTC.

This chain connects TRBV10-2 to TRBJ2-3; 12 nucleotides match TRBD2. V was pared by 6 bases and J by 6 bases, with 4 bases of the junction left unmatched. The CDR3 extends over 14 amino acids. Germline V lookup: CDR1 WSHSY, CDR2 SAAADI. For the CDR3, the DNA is TGCGCCAGCAGCCTAGCGGGGGGGCTCGATACGCAGTATTTT. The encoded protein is CASSLAGGLDTQYF.

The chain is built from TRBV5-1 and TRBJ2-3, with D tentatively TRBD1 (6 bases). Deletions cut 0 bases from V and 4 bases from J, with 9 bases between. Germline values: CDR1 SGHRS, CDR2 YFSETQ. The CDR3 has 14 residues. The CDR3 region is CASSLGGGPDTQYF. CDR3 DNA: TGCGCCAGCAGCTTGGGTGGGGGCCCAGATACGCAGTATTTT.

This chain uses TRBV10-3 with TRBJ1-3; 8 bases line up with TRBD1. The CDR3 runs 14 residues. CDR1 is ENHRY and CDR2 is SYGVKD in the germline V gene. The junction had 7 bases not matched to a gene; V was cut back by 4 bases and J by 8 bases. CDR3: CAISGGTGQDTIYF. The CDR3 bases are TGTGCCATCAGTGGCGGGACAGGTCAAGACACCATATATTTT.

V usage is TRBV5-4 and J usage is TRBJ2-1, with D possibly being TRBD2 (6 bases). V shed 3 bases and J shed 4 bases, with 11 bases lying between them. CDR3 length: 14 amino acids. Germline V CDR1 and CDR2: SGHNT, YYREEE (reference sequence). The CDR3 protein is CASSSRDWYNEQFF. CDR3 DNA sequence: TGTGCCAGCAGCTCGCGGGACTGGTACAATGAGCAGTTCTTC.

The CDR3 DNA follows: TGTGCCAGCAGTCTCGGGTATGGCTACACCTTC. This sequence encodes CASSLGYGYTF. The chain uses TRBV6-1 and TRBJ1-2; the D is unclear. V shed 5 bases and J shed 5 bases, with 6 bases lying between them. This CDR3 has 11 amino acids. CDR1 is MNHNS, CDR2 SASEGT, per germline.

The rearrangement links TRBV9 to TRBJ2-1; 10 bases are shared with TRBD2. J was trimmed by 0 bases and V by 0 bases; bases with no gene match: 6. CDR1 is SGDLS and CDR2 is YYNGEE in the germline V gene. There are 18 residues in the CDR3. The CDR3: CASSVAVSGGSSYNEQFF. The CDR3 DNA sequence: TGTGCCAGCAGCGTAGCGGTTAGCGGGGGGAGCTCCTACAATGAGCAGTTCTTC.

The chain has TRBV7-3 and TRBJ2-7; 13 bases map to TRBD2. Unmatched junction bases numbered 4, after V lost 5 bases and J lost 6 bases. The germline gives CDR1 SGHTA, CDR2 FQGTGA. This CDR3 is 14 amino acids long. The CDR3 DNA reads TGTGCCAGCAGCCCGAGGACTAGCGGGGGCGAGCAGTACTTC. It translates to CASSPRTSGGEQYF.

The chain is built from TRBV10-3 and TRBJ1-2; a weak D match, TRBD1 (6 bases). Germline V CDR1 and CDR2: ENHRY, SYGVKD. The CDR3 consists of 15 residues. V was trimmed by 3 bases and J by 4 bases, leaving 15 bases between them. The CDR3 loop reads CAISDSVDRSYGYTF. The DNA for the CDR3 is TGTGCCATCAGTGATTCCGTGGACAGATCCTATGGCTACACCTTC.

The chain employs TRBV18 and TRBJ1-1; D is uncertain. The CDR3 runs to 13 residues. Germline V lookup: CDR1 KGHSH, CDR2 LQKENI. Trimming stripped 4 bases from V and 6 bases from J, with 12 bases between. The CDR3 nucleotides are TGTGCCAGCTCACGGACCCTCGGGGCTGAAGCTTTCTTT. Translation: CASSRTLGAEAFF.

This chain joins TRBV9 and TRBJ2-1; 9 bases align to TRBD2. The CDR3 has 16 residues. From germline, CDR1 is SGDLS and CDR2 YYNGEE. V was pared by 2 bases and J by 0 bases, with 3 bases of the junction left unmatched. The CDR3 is CASSVTAGGSYNEQFF. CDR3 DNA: TGTGCCAGCAGCGTGACAGCGGGGGGCTCCTACAATGAGCAGTTCTTC.

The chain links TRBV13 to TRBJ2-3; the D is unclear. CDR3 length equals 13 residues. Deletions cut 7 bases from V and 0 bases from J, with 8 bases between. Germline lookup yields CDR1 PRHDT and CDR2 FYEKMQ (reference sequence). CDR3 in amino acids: CASKWSSTDTQYF. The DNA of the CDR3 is TGTGCCAGCAAGTGGAGTAGCACAGATACGCAGTATTTT.